One and the same sample provided the 27 T cell receptor beta chains below, sequenced in a study of cytomegalovirus exposure and HLA in healthy donors. Both 60 Vbeta primers and 13 Jbeta primers went into the PCR. The table came from immunoSEQ multiplex PCR; TCRdb's copy has only in-frame clones and leaves some out. The repertoire consists of fewer than 150,000 clones, with around 70% occurring once and the leading ten covering approximately 4.1%. Input material: PBMCs. Every receptor here comes from a woman in her thirties or forties in good health and CMV-seronegative.

CDR3 sequence: CASSIGGVEADTQYF. In DNA, the CDR3 is TGTGCCAGTAGTATTGGAGGGGTGGAGGCAGATACGCAGTATTTT. The V gene is TRBV19, the J gene TRBJ2-3; tentative D call: TRBD2 (6 bases). The germline gives CDR1 LNHDA, CDR2 SQIVND (reference sequence). The CDR3 extends over 15 amino acids. The V end lost 3 bases, the J end lost 4 bases, and 14 bases lay between the germline ends.

The chain joins TRBV7-2 to TRBJ1-1, with 8 nucleotides matching TRBD1. V dropped 6 bases and J dropped 5; count of bases not matched to a gene: 23. The CDR3 runs to 19 residues. Germline lookup yields CDR1 SGHTA and CDR2 FQGNSA. CDR3 coding DNA: TGTGCCAGCAGTATAGAGGGGGTAGCAGGGGGCGCGGTTCATACTGAAGCTTTCTTT. It yields the protein CASSIEGVAGGAVHTEAFF. The entire variable domain, with the rest obtained from reference TRBV7-2 and TRBJ1-1, is as follows: GAGVSQSPSNKVTEKGKDVELRCDPISGHTALYWYRQSLGQGLEFLIYFQGNSAPDKSGLPSDRFSAERTGGSVSTLTIQRTQQEDSAVYLCASSIEGVAGGAVHTEAFFGQGTRLTVV.

This clone was counted a few times. This chain joins TRBV2 and TRBJ2-1; TRBD2 matches at 7 bases. J was trimmed by 7 bases and V by 5 bases; bases with no gene match: 8. Germline CDR1 reads SNHLY; CDR2 reads FYNNEI. The CDR3 length is 14 residues. CDR3 sequence reads: CASSRLAAQNEQFF. CDR3 DNA: TGTGCCAGCAGTCGACTAGCTGCTCAGAATGAGCAGTTCTTC.

The chain uses TRBV18 and TRBJ1-2; no definite D call. Trimming took off 3 bases at V and 4 bases at J, with 15 bases between the two ends. The CDR3 contains 15 residues. Germline CDR1 KGHSH, CDR2 LQKENI. The CDR3 region is CASSPEIGLGYGYTF. Here the CDR3 DNA reads TGTGCCAGCTCACCCGAAATCGGTCTTGGCTATGGCTACACCTTC.

The rearrangement uses TRBV28 and TRBJ1-2; 8 nucleotides align to TRBD1. V was pared by 6 bases and J by 8 bases, with 8 bases of the junction left unmatched. The germline CDR1 and CDR2 sequences are MDHEN and SYDVKM. This CDR3 is 13 amino acids long. CDR3 protein: CASSRTGRGGYTF. In DNA form, the CDR3 reads TGTGCCAGCAGCCGGACAGGGCGCGGAGGCTACACCTTC.

J is TRBJ1-1 and V is TRBV6-6; 9 bases line up with TRBD1. Trimming at V came to 5 bases and at J to 3 bases, leaving 4 bases not matched to a gene. CDR1 is MNHNY and CDR2 is SVGAGI in the germline V gene (reference sequence). This CDR3 comprises 14 residues. The CDR3 bases are TGTGCCAGCAGTCGTAGACAGGGGGACACTGAAGCTTTCTTT. This codes for CASSRRQGDTEAFF.

The J gene is TRBJ2-2, the V gene TRBV7-9; 10 bases are a match to TRBD1. The CDR3 covers 16 residues. The germline CDR1 and CDR2 sequences are SEHNR and FQNEAQ (reference sequence). V was clipped by 5 bases and J by 7 bases; unmatched bases: 10. The CDR3 loop is CASSVIGTGAVGELFF. CDR3 in DNA: TGTGCCAGCAGCGTCATCGGGACAGGGGCTGTCGGGGAGCTGTTTTTT.

The chain joins TRBV11-3 to TRBJ2-1; maybe TRBD1 (6 bases). The V and J ends lost 8 bases and 10 bases respectively, with 12 bases between them. Per the germline V gene, CDR1 is SGHNT and CDR2 is YENEEA. The CDR3 extends over 11 amino acids. The CDR3 loop reads CASSLQGEQFF. The CDR3 bases are TGTGCCAGCTCGCTGCAGGGGGAGCAGTTCTTC.

Regarding this clone: Other DNA sequences of this sample code for an identical CDR3. The V gene is TRBV5-1, the J gene TRBJ2-5; 8 nucleotides line up with TRBD1. Germline CDR1 and CDR2: SGHRS and YFSETQ. After removal of 0 bases from V and 3 bases from J, the junction contained 1 base not matched to a gene. The length of the CDR3 is 14 residues. The CDR3 reads CASSLGQGKETQYF. CDR3 coding DNA: TGCGCCAGCAGCTTGGGACAGGGGAAAGAGACCCAGTACTTC. Looking up the rest from reference TRBV5-1 and TRBJ2-5 gives the full variable domain: KAGVTQTPRYLIKTRGQQVTLSCSPISGHRSVSWYQQTPGQGLQFLFEYFSETQRNKGNFPGRFSGRQFSNSRSEMNVSTLELGDSALYLCASSLGQGKETQYFGPGTRLLVL.

This clone was seen more than once but under ten times. The chain employs TRBV6-1 and TRBJ2-3, with TRBD2 identical over 9 bases. This CDR3 comprises 15 residues. Losses at the gene ends were 3 bases for V and 4 bases for J; bases not matched to a gene: 5. CDR1 is MNHNS and CDR2 is SASEGT in the germline V gene. CDR3 nucleotide sequence: TGTGCCAGCAGTGATGTAGCGGGAGAACCAGATACGCAGTATTTT. Protein sequence: CASSDVAGEPDTQYF.

The chain employs TRBV6-1 and TRBJ2-5; D is unresolved. Germline V gene sequence: CDR1 MNHNS, CDR2 SASEGT. Trimming took off 6 bases at V and 4 bases at J, with 15 bases between the two ends. The CDR3 sequence is 14 residues long. CDR3 residues: CASSMELVGETQYF. CDR3 DNA: TGTGCCAGCAGCATGGAGCTAGTTGGAGAGACCCAGTACTTC.

This clone appeared a single time. The chain uses TRBV5-1 and TRBJ2-2; D not resolved. CDR1 and CDR2 (germline): SGHRS, YFSETQ. The CDR3 contains 16 residues. Between the trimmed V and J ends, which lost 0 bases and 2 bases, there was a span of 11 bases. For the CDR3, the DNA is TGCGCCAGCAGCTTGGTGCAGGCGCGTAACACCGGGGAGCTGTTTTTT. This sequence encodes CASSLVQARNTGELFF. Full variable domain (outside the CDR3, taken from reference TRBV5-1 and TRBJ2-2): KAGVTQTPRYLIKTRGQQVTLSCSPISGHRSVSWYQQTPGQGLQFLFEYFSETQRNKGNFPGRFSGRQFSNSRSEMNVSTLELGDSALYLCASSLVQARNTGELFFGEGSRLTVL.

The V gene is TRBV9, the J gene TRBJ2-3; 8 bases match TRBD2. Germline CDR1 is SGDLS and CDR2 is YYNGEE. This CDR3 is built from 13 residues. J gave up 2 bases and V 6 bases, and 2 bases lay outside the gene matches. CDR3 sequence reads: CASTGGNTDTQYF. CDR3 nucleotide sequence: TGTGCCAGCACGGGGGGGAACACAGATACGCAGTATTTT.

This clone was counted a few times. The chain uses TRBV27 and TRBJ2-7; 8 bases agree with TRBD2. From germline, CDR1 is MNHEY and CDR2 SMNVEV (reference sequence). This CDR3 region has 12 residues. V lost 9 bases, J lost 3 bases, and 4 bases stayed unmatched. This chain's CDR3 is CASRGGNYEQYF. CDR3 nucleotide sequence: TGTGCCAGTCGGGGGGGGAACTACGAGCAGTACTTC.

The rearrangement uses TRBV7-2 and TRBJ1-2, with 9 nucleotides matching TRBD1. The V segment lost 5 bases and the J segment 7 bases; nucleotides outside the gene matches: 11. The length of the CDR3 is 15 residues. CDR1 and CDR2 from the germline V gene are SGHTA and FQGNSA. CDR3 region: CASSTQLGQGGGYTF. CDR3 coding DNA: TGTGCCAGCAGCACGCAGTTGGGACAGGGAGGTGGCTACACCTTC. Based on the CDR3 plus reference TRBV7-2 and TRBJ1-2, the full variable domain is GAGVSQSPSNKVTEKGKDVELRCDPISGHTALYWYRQSLGQGLEFLIYFQGNSAPDKSGLPSDRFSAERTGGSVSTLTIQRTQQEDSAVYLCASSTQLGQGGGYTFGSGTRLTVV.

This sequence joins TRBV5-8 and TRBJ1-6, with TRBD1 as a possible D gene (6 bases). The germline gives CDR1 SGHTS, CDR2 YDEGEE. V was clipped by 5 bases and J by 9 bases, with 24 bases between them. This CDR3 is built from 17 residues. The CDR3 loop reads CASSQTRGVGRGSPLHF. CDR3 coding DNA: TGTGCCAGCAGTCAGACCAGGGGAGTTGGCCGGGGTTCACCCCTCCACTTT.

V is TRBV9 and J is TRBJ2-7; D remains ambiguous. This CDR3 has 13 amino acids. Germline V gene sequence: CDR1 SGDLS, CDR2 YYNGEE. The V end was cut by 0 bases, the J end by 1 base, with 5 bases between. CDR3 protein: CASSVGASYEQYF. The CDR3 nucleotides read TGTGCCAGCAGCGTAGGGGCATCCTACGAGCAGTACTTC.

This clone came up a few times. The rearrangement uses TRBV6-4 and TRBJ2-3; D not resolved. The CDR3 contains 13 residues. Trimming took 4 bases from V and 2 from J, leaving 7 bases between them. Germline values: CDR1 MRHNA, CDR2 SNTAGT. CDR3 protein: CASSGEYTDTQYF. As DNA, the CDR3 is TGTGCCAGCAGTGGCGAGTACACAGATACGCAGTATTTT.

This chain links TRBV7-9 with TRBJ2-5; 9 bases line up with TRBD2. Germline CDR1 and CDR2: SEHNR and FQNEAQ (reference sequence). Trimming took 1 base from V and 2 from J; bases not matched to a gene: 2. This CDR3 is built from 15 residues. CDR3 coding DNA: TGTGCCAGCAGCTTAGGCCTAGCGGGACAAGAGACCCAGTACTTC. This gives the protein CASSLGLAGQETQYF.

CDR3 DNA sequence: TGTGCCAGCAGTTTCGCTGGGATAGCGGGGGGATCGGGGGAGCAGTACTTC. It is translated as CASSFAGIAGGSGEQYF. The chain uses TRBV7-9 and TRBJ2-5; 10 positions match TRBD2. The germline gives CDR1 SEHNR, CDR2 FQNEAQ (reference sequence). The CDR3 spans 17 residues. Unmatched junction bases numbered 21, after V lost 6 bases and J lost 11 bases. Full variable domain (missing parts from reference TRBV7-9 and TRBJ2-5): DTGVSQNPRHKITKRGQNVTFRCDPISEHNRLYWYRQTLGQGPEFLTYFQNEAQLEKSRLLSDRFSAERPKGSFSTLEIQRTEQGDSAMYLCASSFAGIAGGSGEQYFGPGTRLLVL.

CDR3 in DNA: TGTGCCAGCAGGGTCCGGGGGATCGAGGGCTACACCTTC. Residues: CASRVRGIEGYTF. The chain couples TRBV2 to TRBJ1-2; possibly TRBD1 for D (5 bases). Trimming left V 6 bases short and J 8 bases short, with 16 bases between. Germline V gene sequence: CDR1 SNHLY, CDR2 FYNNEI. CDR3 size: 13 residues.

DNA for the CDR3: TGTGCCAGCAGCTTAACTTTCTCTAGCGGGGGGCCCGGGGATGAGCAGTTCTTC. Protein product: CASSLTFSSGGPGDEQFF. The V gene is TRBV7-3, the J gene TRBJ2-1; the match to TRBD2 covers 11 bases. The V segment lost 0 bases and the J segment 8 bases; nucleotides outside the gene matches: 12. Looked up from germline, CDR1 is SGHTA and CDR2 is FQGTGA. CDR3 length: 18 amino acids.

This clone appeared a few times. J is TRBJ1-4 and V is TRBV6-6; D remains unclear. The germline V and J ends were trimmed by 5 bases and 3 bases, with 7 bases remaining between them. This CDR3 comprises 13 residues. Germline CDR1 and CDR2: MNHNY and SVGAGI (reference sequence). The CDR3 is CASSPRANEKLFF. CDR3 nucleotides: TGTGCCAGCAGTCCTCGAGCTAATGAAAAACTGTTTTTT.

The rearrangement uses TRBV18 and TRBJ1-2; the D gene is possibly TRBD1 (5 bases). The CDR3 is 15 amino acids. CDR1 and CDR2 from the germline V gene are KGHSH and LQKENI. V was clipped by 0 bases and J by 8 bases, with 16 bases between them. In DNA form, the CDR3 reads TGTGCCAGCTCACCACCGTCCGGCAGGGAGGGAGGCTACACCTTC. This translates into CASSPPSGREGGYTF.

Here the CDR3 DNA reads TGTGCCAGCAGCGTAGATCCGAGCGGGTCGAACACCGGGGAGCTGTTTTTT. Protein sequence: CASSVDPSGSNTGELFF. The chain carries TRBV9 and TRBJ2-2; D might be TRBD2 (6 bases). CDR3 length: 17 residues. V lost 0 bases and J lost 0, with 12 bases in between. The germline V gene encodes CDR1 SGDLS and CDR2 YYNGEE. Variable domain in full (rest from reference TRBV9 and TRBJ2-2): DSGVTQTPKHLITATGQRVTLRCSPRSGDLSVYWYQQSLDQGLQFLIQYYNGEERAKGNILERFSAQQFPDLHSELNLSSLELGDSALYFCASSVDPSGSNTGELFFGEGSRLTVL.

The V gene is TRBV14, the J gene TRBJ1-2; no clear D. This CDR3 contains 15 residues. Between the trimmed V and J ends, which lost 8 bases and 6 bases, there was a span of 22 bases. Germline lookup yields CDR1 SGHDN and CDR2 FVKESK. The CDR3 spells CASSRVSGLANGYTF. The CDR3 DNA reads as TGTGCCAGCTCGCGCGTATCGGGTTTGGCGAATGGCTACACCTTC.

The chain uses TRBV7-9 and TRBJ1-1; possible D gene TRBD1, 5 bases. The CDR3 sequence is 13 residues long. Trimming pared 8 bases from V and 0 bases from J, leaving 10 bases between. Looked up from germline, CDR1 is SEHNR and CDR2 is FQNEAQ (reference sequence). CDR3 in amino acids: CASLETVNTEAFF. Written as DNA, the CDR3 is TGTGCCAGCTTAGAGACAGTGAACACTGAAGCTTTCTTT.